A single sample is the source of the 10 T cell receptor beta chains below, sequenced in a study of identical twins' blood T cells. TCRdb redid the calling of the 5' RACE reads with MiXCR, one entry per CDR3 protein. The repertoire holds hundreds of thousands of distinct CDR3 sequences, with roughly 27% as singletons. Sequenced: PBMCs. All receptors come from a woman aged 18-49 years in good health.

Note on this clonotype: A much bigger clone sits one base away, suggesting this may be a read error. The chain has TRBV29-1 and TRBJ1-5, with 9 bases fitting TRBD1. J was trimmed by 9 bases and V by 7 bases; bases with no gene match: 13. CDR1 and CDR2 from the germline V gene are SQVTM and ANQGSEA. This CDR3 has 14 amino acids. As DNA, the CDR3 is TGCAGCGCCTCGACAGGGGGTCGATATCTGCCCCAGCATTTT. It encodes CSASTGGRYLPQHF.

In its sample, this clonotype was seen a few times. CDR3 sequence (DNA): TGTGCCAGTAGTATGACAGGGGGCGACCCTAAAGGCTACACCTTC. Its translation: CASSMTGGDPKGYTF. This sequence joins TRBV19 and TRBJ1-2; 10 bases line up with TRBD1. Trimming at V came to 3 bases and at J to 8 bases, leaving 9 bases not matched to a gene. This CDR3 region has 15 residues. Germline V gene lookup returns CDR1 LNHDA and CDR2 SQIVND (reference sequence).

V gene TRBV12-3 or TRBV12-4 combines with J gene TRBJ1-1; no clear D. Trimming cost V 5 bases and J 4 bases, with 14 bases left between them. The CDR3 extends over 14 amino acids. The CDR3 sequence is CASSRDTRSTEAFF. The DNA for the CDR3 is TGTGCCAGCAGTCGTGACACCCGGAGCACTGAAGCTTTCTTT.

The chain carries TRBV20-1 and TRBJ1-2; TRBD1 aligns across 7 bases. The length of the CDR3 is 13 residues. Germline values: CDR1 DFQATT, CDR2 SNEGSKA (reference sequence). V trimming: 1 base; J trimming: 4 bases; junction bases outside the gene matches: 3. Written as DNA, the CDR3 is TGCAGTGCTAGAGTCCAGGGGGGCTATGGCTACACCTTC. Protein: CSARVQGGYGYTF.

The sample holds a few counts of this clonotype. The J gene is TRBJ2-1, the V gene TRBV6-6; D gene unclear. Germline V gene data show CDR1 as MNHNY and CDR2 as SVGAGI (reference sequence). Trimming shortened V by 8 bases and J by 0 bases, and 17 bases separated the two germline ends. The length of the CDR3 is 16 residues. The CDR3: CASCSGGYSSYNEQFF. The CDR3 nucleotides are TGTGCCAGCTGCTCGGGTGGGTACAGCTCCTACAATGAGCAGTTCTTC.

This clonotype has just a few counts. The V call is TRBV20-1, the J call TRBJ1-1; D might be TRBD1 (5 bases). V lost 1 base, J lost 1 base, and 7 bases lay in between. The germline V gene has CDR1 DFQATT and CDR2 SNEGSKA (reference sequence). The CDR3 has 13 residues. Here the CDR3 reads CSARVDRNTEAFF. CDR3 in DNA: TGCAGTGCTAGAGTTGACAGGAACACTGAAGCTTTCTTT.

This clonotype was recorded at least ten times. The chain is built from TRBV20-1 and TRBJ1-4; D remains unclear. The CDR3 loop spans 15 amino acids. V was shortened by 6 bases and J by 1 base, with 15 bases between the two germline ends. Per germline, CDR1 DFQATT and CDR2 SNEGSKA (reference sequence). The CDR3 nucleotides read TGCAGTGCCCTATCTTTTCGGGGAACTAATGAAAAACTGTTTTTT. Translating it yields CSALSFRGTNEKLFF.

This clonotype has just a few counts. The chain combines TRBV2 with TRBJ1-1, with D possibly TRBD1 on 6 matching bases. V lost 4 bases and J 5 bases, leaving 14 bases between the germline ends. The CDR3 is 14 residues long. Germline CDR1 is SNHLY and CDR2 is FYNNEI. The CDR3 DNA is TGTGCCAGCAGTGCGAGAGGGGGTGGTACTGAAGCTTTCTTT. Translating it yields CASSARGGGTEAFF.

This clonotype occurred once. CDR3 DNA sequence: TGTGCCAGTAGTCTACCGGGACAGGGGTATAGCAATCAGCCCCAGCATTTT. Protein sequence: CASSLPGQGYSNQPQHF. This sequence joins TRBV19 and TRBJ1-5; 10 bases map to TRBD1. This CDR3 has 17 residues. Looked up from germline, CDR1 is LNHDA and CDR2 is SQIVND (reference sequence). Losses at the gene ends were 5 bases for V and 0 bases for J; bases not matched to a gene: 7.

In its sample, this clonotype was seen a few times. Here the CDR3 DNA reads TGTGCCAGCAGCTTAGAGGTGCGCGGCACTGAAGCTTTCTTT. Translated, it gives CASSLEVRGTEAFF. The rearrangement joins TRBV7-9 to TRBJ1-1; no clear D gene. CDR1 and CDR2 (germline): SEHNR, FQNEAQ (reference sequence). This CDR3 is 14 amino acids long. The V and J ends lost 1 base and 4 bases respectively, with 10 bases between them.